The 15 T cell receptor beta chains below all came from one sample that was sequenced in a study of blood T cell repertoires in COVID-19. TCRdb's copy holds only in-frame clones and misses some; the assay was immunoSEQ multiplex PCR. The table shows around 300,000 clones, with 80% to 90% occurring only once. Sequenced: PBMCs or T cells enriched from blood (not recorded which). The source of these receptors is a man in his thirties or forties who had recovered from COVID-19.

V usage is TRBV5-6 and J usage is TRBJ1-1, with unresolved D. CDR3 size: 13 residues. CDR1 and CDR2 from the germline V gene are SGHDT and YYEEEE. V lost 0 bases, J lost 4 bases, and 7 bases lay in between. CDR3 in DNA: TGTGCCAGCAGCTTGGCGCGGGCCACTGAAGCTTTCTTT. As protein: CASSLARATEAFF.

In this sample, this clone turned up once. The J gene is TRBJ1-3, the V gene TRBV28, with D perhaps matching TRBD1 (6 bases). V gave up 2 bases and J gave up 0 bases, with 8 bases separating them. This CDR3 contains 15 residues. Germline values: CDR1 MDHEN, CDR2 SYDVKM. The CDR3: CASSLQGTSGNTIYF. The DNA of the CDR3 is TGTGCCAGCAGTTTACAGGGGACCTCTGGAAACACCATATATTTT.

V and J are TRBV27 and TRBJ2-1; D remains ambiguous. Trimming took off 3 bases at V and 5 bases at J, with 14 bases between the two ends. Germline V CDR1 and CDR2: MNHEY, SMNVEV (reference sequence). CDR3 length: 15 amino acids. DNA of the CDR3: TGTGCCAGCAGTTTTGGAACTACTCCTGACAATGAGCAGTTCTTC. The encoded protein is CASSFGTTPDNEQFF.

This clone was seen a handful of times. The rearrangement links TRBV14 to TRBJ1-4, with 8 positions matching TRBD1. CDR3 length: 14 residues. Losses at the gene ends were 2 bases for V and 5 bases for J; bases not matched to a gene: 1. Looked up from germline, CDR1 is SGHDN and CDR2 is FVKESK. The CDR3 sequence is CASSQQGANEKLFF. For the CDR3, the DNA is TGTGCCAGCAGCCAACAGGGGGCGAATGAAAAACTGTTTTTT. The variable domain in full, completed from reference TRBV14 and TRBJ1-4, reads EAGVTQFPSHSVIEKGQTVTLRCDPISGHDNLYWYRRVMGKEIKFLLHFVKESKQDESGMPNNRFLAERTGGTYSTLKVQPAELEDSGVYFCASSQQGANEKLFFGSGTQLSVL.

The rearrangement links TRBV28 to TRBJ1-5, with 7 bases aligning to TRBD1. The CDR3 runs 14 residues. V dropped 3 bases and J dropped 6; count of bases not matched to a gene: 5. Germline values: CDR1 MDHEN, CDR2 SYDVKM. The CDR3 loop is CASSFGQGVQPQHF. DNA for the CDR3: TGTGCCAGCAGTTTTGGTCAGGGGGTTCAGCCCCAGCATTTT.

This chain links TRBV11-3 with TRBJ2-2; D possibly corresponds to TRBD1 (5 bases). V dropped 3 bases and J dropped 5 bases, with 13 bases sitting between them. The CDR3 runs to 15 residues. Germline loops: CDR1 SGHNT, CDR2 YENEEA. The CDR3 loop reads CASSFGRAETGELFF. CDR3 DNA sequence: TGTGCCAGCAGCTTTGGCAGGGCGGAGACCGGGGAGCTGTTTTTT.

This clone appeared a few times. The V and J genes are TRBV2 and TRBJ2-3; TRBD2 aligns across 7 bases. The ends lost 4 bases at V and 1 base at J; junction bases unmatched: 8. CDR1 and CDR2 from the germline V gene are SNHLY and FYNNEI. The CDR3 is 16 amino acids. CDR3 sequence: CASSVSPAGGTDTQYF. DNA for the CDR3: TGTGCCAGCAGTGTCAGCCCTGCGGGGGGCACAGATACGCAGTATTTT.

The J gene is TRBJ2-3, the V gene TRBV10-3, with unresolved D. V lost 4 bases to trimming and J lost 2 bases, with 10 bases between them. Germline CDR1 is ENHRY and CDR2 is SYGVKD. The CDR3 totals 14 residues. This CDR3 reads CAISVAPFTDTQYF. In DNA, the CDR3 is TGTGCCATCAGTGTTGCGCCGTTCACAGATACGCAGTATTTT.

The chain combines TRBV14 with TRBJ2-7; D may be TRBD2 (5 bases). CDR3 length equals 13 residues. The germline V gene has CDR1 SGHDN and CDR2 FVKESK. The ends were cut back, 7 bases at V and 5 bases at J, with 15 bases in the middle. CDR3 residues: CASKRLASDEQYF. The CDR3 DNA follows: TGTGCCAGCAAGAGGCTAGCTTCTGACGAGCAGTACTTC.

This chain uses TRBV10-3 with TRBJ1-2; unclear D gene. CDR3 size: 15 residues. Trimming stripped 0 bases from V and 5 bases from J, with 13 bases between. Germline V gives CDR1 ENHRY, CDR2 SYGVKD. CDR3 bases: TGTGCCATCAGTGAGTCCCGCCAGAATCCATATGGCTACACCTTC. Protein sequence: CAISESRQNPYGYTF.

This clone was recorded once. The chain is built from TRBV19 and TRBJ1-4, with 7 bases fitting TRBD1. The V segment lost 6 bases and the J segment 2 bases; nucleotides outside the gene matches: 3. The CDR3 length is 14 residues. Germline V gene sequence: CDR1 LNHDA, CDR2 SQIVND (reference sequence). CDR3 nucleotides: TGTGCCAGTAGGCTGGGACAGACTAATGAAAAACTGTTTTTT. Translated, it gives CASRLGQTNEKLFF.

This sequence joins TRBV4-1 and TRBJ1-4, with TRBD1 matching 11 bases. With V trimmed by 3 bases and J by 4 bases, 4 bases remained unmatched. Germline CDR1 reads MGHRA; CDR2 reads YSYEKL. The CDR3 sequence is 16 residues long. CDR3 amino acids: CASSQDGTGGNEKLFF. CDR3 in DNA: TGCGCCAGCAGCCAGGATGGGACAGGGGGTAATGAAAAACTGTTTTTT.

The rearrangement uses TRBV19 and TRBJ1-1; 10 bases agree with TRBD1. The V gene's germline CDR1 is LNHDA and CDR2 SQIVND (reference sequence). The junction had 7 bases not matched to a gene; V was cut back by 4 bases and J by 5 bases. CDR3 length: 15 amino acids. DNA for the CDR3: TGTGCCAGTAGTAGTACCGGGACAGGGGTAACTGAAGCTTTCTTT. Protein: CASSSTGTGVTEAFF.

The genes are TRBV24-1 and TRBJ2-1; 14 bases map to TRBD2. With 4 bases clipped from V and 7 bases from J, the junction kept 5 bases outside the gene matches. Germline values: CDR1 KGHDR, CDR2 SFDVKD. The CDR3 sequence is 16 residues long. The CDR3 region has the DNA TGTGCCACCAGTGACTTCGGACTAGCGGGGGGAAATGAGCAGTTCTTC. Translating gives CATSDFGLAGGNEQFF.

The chain recombines TRBV12-5 with TRBJ1-2; TRBD1 matches 7 bases. Trimming took 2 bases from V and 4 from J; bases not matched to a gene: 13. Germline lookup yields CDR1 LGHNT and CDR2 FRNRAP. The CDR3 length is 17 residues. The CDR3, as DNA: TGTGCTAGTGGTTTGTTTCTAAGGGGGCGAGTCGGCTATGGCTACACCTTC. This sequence encodes CASGLFLRGRVGYGYTF.